The present T cell receptor beta chain was sequenced within a study of blood T cell repertoires in COVID-19. The authors' processing: Quantification of nucleated cells was approximated via reference gene primer amplification. TCRdb's table, derived via immunoSEQ multiplex PCR, lists solely in-frame clones and lacks some. Clone size and the V and J calls come from that table; the DNA yielded D and trimming. The repertoire includes 45,000 to 65,000 clones, roughly 91% of them detected once, and approximately 8.8% sits in the top ten. The CDR3 runs 12 residues. The germline V gene encodes CDR1 GTSNPN and CDR2 SVGIG (reference sequence). Between the trimmed V and J ends, which lost 3 bases and 6 bases, there was a span of 9 bases.

The chain links TRBV30 to TRBJ2-1, with D unresolved. The specimen was peripheral blood. The source is a man older than 75 with active or convalescent COVID-19. The CDR3 protein is CAWSASVNEQFF. Here the CDR3 DNA reads TGTGCCTGGAGCGCCAGCGTCAATGAGCAGTTCTTC.